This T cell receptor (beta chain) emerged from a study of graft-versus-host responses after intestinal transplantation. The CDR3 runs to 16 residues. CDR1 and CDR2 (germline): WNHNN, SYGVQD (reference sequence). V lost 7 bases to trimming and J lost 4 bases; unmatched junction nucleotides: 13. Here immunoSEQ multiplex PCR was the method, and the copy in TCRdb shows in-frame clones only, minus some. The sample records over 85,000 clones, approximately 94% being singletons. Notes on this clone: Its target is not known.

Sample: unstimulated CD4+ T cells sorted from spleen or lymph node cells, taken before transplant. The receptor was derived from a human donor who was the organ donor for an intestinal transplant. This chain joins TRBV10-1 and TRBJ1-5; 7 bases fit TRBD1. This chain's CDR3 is CASTQTGDDLNQPQHF. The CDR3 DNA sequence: TGCGCCAGCACCCAAACAGGGGACGACCTGAATCAGCCCCAGCATTTT.